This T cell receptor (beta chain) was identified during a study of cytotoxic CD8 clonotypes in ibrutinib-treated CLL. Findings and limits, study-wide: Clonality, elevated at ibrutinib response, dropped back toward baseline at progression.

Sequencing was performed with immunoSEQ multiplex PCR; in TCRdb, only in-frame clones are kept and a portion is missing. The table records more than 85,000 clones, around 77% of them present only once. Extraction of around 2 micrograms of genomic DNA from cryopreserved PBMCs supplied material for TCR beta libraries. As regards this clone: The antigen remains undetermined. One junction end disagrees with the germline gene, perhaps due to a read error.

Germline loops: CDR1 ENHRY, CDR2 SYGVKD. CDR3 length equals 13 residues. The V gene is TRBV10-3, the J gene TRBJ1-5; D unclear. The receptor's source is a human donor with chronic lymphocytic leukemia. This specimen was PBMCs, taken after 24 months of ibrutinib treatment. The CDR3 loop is CAISGASKQPQHF. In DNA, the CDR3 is TGTGCCATCAGTGGGGCCAGCAAACAGCCCCAGCATTTT.